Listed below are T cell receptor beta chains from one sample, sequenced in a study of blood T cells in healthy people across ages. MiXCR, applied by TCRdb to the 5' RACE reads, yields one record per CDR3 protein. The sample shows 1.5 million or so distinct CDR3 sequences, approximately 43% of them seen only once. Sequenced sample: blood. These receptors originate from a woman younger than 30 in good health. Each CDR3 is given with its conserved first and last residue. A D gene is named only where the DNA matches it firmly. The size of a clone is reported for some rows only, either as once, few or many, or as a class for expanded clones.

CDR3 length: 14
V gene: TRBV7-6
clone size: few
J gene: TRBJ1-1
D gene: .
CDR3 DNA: TGTGCCAGCAGCTTAGACCGAGGGGAAACTGAAGCTTTCTTT
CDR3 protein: CASSLDRGETEAFF

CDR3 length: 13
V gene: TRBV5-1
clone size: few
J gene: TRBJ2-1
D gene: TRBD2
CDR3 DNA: TGCGCCAGCAGCTTACTAGCGGGAAGTGAGCAGTTCTTC
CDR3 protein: CASSLLAGSEQFF

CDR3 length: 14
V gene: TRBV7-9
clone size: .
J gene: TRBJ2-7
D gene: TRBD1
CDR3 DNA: TGTGCCAGCAGCGACGGGACAGTCTCCTACGAGCAGTACTTC
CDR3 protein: CASSDGTVSYEQYF

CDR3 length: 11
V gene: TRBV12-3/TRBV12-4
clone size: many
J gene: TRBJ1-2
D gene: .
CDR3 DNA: TGTGCCAGCAGCTTGGGGGTTGGCTACACCTTC
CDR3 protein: CASSLGVGYTF

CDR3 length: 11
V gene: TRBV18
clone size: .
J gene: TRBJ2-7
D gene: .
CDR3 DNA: TGTGCCAGCTCATCGACTGGGCAGCAGTACTTC
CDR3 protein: CASSSTGQQYF

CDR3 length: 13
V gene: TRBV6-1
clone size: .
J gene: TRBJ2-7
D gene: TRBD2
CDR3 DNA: TGTGCCAGCAGTGTTCTAGCGGAATACGAGCAGTACTTC
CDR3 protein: CASSVLAEYEQYF

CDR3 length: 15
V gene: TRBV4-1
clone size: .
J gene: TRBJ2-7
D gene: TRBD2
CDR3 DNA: TGCGCCAGCAGCAACCGACTAGCGGAGCCCTACGAGCAGTACTTC
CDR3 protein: CASSNRLAEPYEQYF

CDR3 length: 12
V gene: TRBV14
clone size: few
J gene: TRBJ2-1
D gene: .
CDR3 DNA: TGTGCTGGAGAAGCGGTGTACAATGAGCAGTTCTTC
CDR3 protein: CAGEAVYNEQFF

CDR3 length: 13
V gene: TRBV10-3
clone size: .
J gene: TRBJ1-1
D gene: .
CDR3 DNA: TGTGCCATCAGTGAGTCATTGGGGACTGAAGCTTTCTTT
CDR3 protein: CAISESLGTEAFF

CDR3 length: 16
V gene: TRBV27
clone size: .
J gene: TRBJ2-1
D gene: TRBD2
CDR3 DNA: TGTGCCAGCGTCCCCACTAGCGGGAGGTCCTACAATGAGCAGTTCTTC
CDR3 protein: CASVPTSGRSYNEQFF

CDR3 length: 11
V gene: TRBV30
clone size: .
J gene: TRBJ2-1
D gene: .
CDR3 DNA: TGTGCCTGGAGTAGAGTCAAGGAGCAGTTCTTC
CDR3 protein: CAWSRVKEQFF

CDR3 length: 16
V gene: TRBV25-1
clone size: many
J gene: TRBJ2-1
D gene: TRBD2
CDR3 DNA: TGTGCCAGCAGTCCTAGCGGGGGCCACTTCTACAATGAGCAGTTCTTC
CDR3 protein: CASSPSGGHFYNEQFF

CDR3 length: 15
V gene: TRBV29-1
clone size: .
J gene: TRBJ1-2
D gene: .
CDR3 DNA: TGCAGCGTTGAAGTTGCGGAGTTTCCTAACTATGGCTACACCTTC
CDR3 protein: CSVEVAEFPNYGYTF

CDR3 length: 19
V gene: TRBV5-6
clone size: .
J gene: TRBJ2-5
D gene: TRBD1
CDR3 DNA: TGTGCCAGCAGCTTAGACGTAGGACAGGGGCCACTATCCTACAATGAGCAGTACTTC
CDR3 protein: CASSLDVGQGPLSYNEQYF

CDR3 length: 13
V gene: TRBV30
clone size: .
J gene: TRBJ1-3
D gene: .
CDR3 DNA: TGTGCTTTGGCATGGACAAGCGGGAACACCATATATTTT
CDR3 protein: CALAWTSGNTIYF

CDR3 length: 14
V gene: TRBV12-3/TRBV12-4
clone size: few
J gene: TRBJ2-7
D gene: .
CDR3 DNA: TGTGCCAGCAGTTTGTCCACAGGAATAAACGAGCAGTACTTC
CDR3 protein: CASSLSTGINEQYF

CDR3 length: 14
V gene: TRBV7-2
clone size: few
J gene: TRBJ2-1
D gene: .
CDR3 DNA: TGTGCCAGTAGCCAGATCGTCAGGGCCAATGAGCAGTTCTTC
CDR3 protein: CASSQIVRANEQFF

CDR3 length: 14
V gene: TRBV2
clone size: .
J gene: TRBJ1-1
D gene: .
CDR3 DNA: TGTGCCAGCAGGCCCCCGGGGGCGGTCACTGAAGCTTTCTTT
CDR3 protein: CASRPPGAVTEAFF

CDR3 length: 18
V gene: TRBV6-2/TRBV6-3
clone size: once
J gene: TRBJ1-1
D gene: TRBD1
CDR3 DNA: TGTGCCAGCAGTTACAAGGACAGGGGGGCACAAATGAACACTGAAGCTTTCTTT
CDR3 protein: CASSYKDRGAQMNTEAFF

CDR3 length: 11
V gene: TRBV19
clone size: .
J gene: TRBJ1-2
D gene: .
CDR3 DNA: TGTGCCAGTGGAATGGGAGACGGCTACACCTTC
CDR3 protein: CASGMGDGYTF

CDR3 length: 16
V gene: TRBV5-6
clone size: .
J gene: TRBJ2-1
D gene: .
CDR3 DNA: TGTGCCAGCAGCCTACCCGGGGAGGGGGCGCAGGATGAGCAGTTCTTC
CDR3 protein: CASSLPGEGAQDEQFF

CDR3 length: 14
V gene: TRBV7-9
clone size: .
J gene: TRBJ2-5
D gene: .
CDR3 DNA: TGTGCCAGCAGCCGAACGAGCACTGAAGAGACCCAGTACTTC
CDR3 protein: CASSRTSTEETQYF

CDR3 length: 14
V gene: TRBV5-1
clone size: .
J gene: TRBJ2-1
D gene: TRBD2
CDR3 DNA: TGCGCCAGCAGCCCCGGACTAGCGGGGCATGGGCAGTTCTTC
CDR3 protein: CASSPGLAGHGQFF

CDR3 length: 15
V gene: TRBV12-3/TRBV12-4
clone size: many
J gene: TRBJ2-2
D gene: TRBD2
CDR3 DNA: TGTGCCAGCAGCCCCACTAGCGGGAGAGGGGGGGAGCTGTTTTTT
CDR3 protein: CASSPTSGRGGELFF

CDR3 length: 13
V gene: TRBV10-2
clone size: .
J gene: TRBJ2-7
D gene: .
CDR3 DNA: TGCGCCAGCAGTGAGTCAGTCCACTCCGAGCAGTACTTC
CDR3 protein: CASSESVHSEQYF

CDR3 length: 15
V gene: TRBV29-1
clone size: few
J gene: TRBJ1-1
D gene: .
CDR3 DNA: TGCAGCGTTCCCTCCTGGGGGGTACGAGACACTGAAGCTTTCTTT
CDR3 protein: CSVPSWGVRDTEAFF

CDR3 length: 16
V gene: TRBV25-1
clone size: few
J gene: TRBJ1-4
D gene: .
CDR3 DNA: TGTGCCAGCAGTGAAGAGCACCGGCAGAGTAATGAAAAACTGTTTTTT
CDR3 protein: CASSEEHRQSNEKLFF

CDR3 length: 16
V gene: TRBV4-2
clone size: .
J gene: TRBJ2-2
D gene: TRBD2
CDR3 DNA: TGTGCCGGCAGCCAAGAACTAGCGGTACTCACCGGGGAGCTGTTTTTT
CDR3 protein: CAGSQELAVLTGELFF

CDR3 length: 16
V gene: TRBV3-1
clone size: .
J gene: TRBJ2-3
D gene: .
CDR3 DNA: TGTGCCAGCAGCCAAGACCGACTAGTAGGTACAGATACGCAGTATTTT
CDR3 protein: CASSQDRLVGTDTQYF

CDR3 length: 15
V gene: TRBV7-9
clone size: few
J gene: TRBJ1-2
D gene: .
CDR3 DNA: TGTGCCAGCAGCCTCCTGGACAGCCTTAACTATGGCTACACCTTC
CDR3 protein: CASSLLDSLNYGYTF

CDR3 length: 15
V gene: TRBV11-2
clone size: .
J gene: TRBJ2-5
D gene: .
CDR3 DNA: TGTGTCAGCAGCTTAGATGGGTCCGTCCCAGGAGAGCAGTACTTC
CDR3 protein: CVSSLDGSVPGEQYF

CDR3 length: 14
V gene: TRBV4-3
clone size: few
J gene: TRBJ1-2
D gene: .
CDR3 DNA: TGCGCCAGCAGCCAAGATGGGACACGATATGGCTACACCTTC
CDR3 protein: CASSQDGTRYGYTF

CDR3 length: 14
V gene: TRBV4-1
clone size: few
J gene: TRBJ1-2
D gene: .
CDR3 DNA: TGCGCCAGCAGCCAAGTTTTCATTAACTATGGCTACACCTTC
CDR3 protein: CASSQVFINYGYTF

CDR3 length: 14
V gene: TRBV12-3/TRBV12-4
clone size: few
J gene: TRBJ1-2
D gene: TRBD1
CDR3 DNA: TGTGCCAGCAGGGGTCCGGGGACAGGGGATGGCTACACCTTC
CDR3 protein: CASRGPGTGDGYTF

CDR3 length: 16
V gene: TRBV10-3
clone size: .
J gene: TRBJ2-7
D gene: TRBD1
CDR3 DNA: TGTGCCATCAGCCCAACCCGGACAGGCCTAACCTACGAGCAGTACTTC
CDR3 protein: CAISPTRTGLTYEQYF

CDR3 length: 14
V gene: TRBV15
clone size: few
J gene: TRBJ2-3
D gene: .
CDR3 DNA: TGTGCCACCAGCAGGGACGGGCGCACAGATACGCAGTATTTT
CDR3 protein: CATSRDGRTDTQYF

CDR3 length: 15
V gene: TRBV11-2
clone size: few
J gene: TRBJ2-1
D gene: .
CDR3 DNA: TGTGCCAGCACCCCTGGGATGAGCTCCTACAATGAGCAGTTCTTC
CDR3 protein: CASTPGMSSYNEQFF

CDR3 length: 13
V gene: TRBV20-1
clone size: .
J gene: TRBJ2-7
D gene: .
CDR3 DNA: TGCAGTGCAATCCTAACCGGGACCCACGAGCAGTACTTC
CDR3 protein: CSAILTGTHEQYF

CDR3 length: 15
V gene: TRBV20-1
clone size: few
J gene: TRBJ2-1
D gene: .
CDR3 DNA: TGCAGTGCTAGAGATCAGCAGGGCTCCTACAATGAGCAGTTCTTC
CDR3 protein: CSARDQQGSYNEQFF

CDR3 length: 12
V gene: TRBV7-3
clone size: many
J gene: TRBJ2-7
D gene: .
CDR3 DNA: TGTGCCAGCAGCTCCGGACTAAACGAGCAGTACTTC
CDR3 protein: CASSSGLNEQYF

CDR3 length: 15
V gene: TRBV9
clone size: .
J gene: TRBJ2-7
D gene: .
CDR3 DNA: TGTGCCAGCAGCGTAGCTCTGGTGGGTTACAATGAGCAGTACTTC
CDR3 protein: CASSVALVGYNEQYF

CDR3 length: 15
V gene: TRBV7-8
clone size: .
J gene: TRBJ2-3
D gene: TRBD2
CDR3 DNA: TGTGCCAGCAGCTTAGCGACACTAGCGGGAGCCTCACAGTATTTT
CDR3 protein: CASSLATLAGASQYF

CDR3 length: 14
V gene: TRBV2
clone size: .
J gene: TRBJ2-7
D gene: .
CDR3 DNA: TGTGCCAGCAGTGACTATCTTAGCTCCTACGAGCAGTACTTC
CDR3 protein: CASSDYLSSYEQYF

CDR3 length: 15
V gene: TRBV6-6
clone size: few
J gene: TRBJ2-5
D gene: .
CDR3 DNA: TGTGCCAGCAGTTACCCTACCAATACAGGAGAGACCCAGTACTTC
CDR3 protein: CASSYPTNTGETQYF

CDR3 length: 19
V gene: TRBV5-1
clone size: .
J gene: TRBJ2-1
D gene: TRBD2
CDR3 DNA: TGCGCCAGCAGCTTTCCGGGACTAGCGGGAGGAAACTCCTACAATGAGCAGTTCTTC
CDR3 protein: CASSFPGLAGGNSYNEQFF

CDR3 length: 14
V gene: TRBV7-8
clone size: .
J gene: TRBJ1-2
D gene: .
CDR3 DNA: TGTGCCAGCAGCTTAGCGAACAGCAACTATGGCTACACCTTC
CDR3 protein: CASSLANSNYGYTF

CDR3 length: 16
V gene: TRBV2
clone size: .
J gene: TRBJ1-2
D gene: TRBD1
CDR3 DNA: TGTGCCAGCAGGCCGGGACAGGGGGGAGTATTGTATGGCTACACCTTC
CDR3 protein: CASRPGQGGVLYGYTF